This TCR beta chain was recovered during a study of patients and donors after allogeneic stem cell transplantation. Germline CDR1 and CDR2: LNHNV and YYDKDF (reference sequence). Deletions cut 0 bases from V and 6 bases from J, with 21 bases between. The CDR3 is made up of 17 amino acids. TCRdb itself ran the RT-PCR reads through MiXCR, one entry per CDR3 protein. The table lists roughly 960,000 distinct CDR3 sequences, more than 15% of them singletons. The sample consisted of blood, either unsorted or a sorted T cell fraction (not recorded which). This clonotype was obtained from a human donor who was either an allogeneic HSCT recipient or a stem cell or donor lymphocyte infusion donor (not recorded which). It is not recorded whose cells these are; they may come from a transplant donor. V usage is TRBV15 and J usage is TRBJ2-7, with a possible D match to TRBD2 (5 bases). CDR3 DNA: TGTGCCACCAGCAGAGACACCCAGACACGGGGATGGGGCGAGCAGTACTTC. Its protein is CATSRDTQTRGWGEQYF.